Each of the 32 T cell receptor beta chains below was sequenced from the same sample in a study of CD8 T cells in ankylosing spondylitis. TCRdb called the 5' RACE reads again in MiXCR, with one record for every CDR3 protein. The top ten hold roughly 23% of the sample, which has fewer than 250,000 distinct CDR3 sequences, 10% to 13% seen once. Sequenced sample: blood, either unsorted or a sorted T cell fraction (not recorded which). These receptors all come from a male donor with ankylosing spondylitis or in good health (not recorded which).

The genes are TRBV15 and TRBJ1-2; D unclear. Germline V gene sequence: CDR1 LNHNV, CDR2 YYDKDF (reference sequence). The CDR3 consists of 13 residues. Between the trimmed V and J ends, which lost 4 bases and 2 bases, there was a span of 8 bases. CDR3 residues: CATSKGANYGYTF. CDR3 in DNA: TGTGCCACCAGCAAAGGAGCAAACTATGGCTACACCTTC.

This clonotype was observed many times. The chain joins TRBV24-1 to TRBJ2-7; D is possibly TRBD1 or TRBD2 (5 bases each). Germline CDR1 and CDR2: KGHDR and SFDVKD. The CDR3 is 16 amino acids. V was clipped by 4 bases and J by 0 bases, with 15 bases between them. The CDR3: CATSDPGTASSYEQYF. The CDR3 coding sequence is TGTGCCACCAGTGACCCGGGGACCGCTAGCTCCTACGAGCAGTACTTC.

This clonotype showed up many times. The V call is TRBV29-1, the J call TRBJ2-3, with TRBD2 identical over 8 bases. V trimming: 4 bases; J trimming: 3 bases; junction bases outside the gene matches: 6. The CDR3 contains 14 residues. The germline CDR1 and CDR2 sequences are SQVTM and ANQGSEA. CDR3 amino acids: CSVVRVAGTDTQYF. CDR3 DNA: TGCAGCGTTGTAAGGGTAGCGGGGACAGATACGCAGTATTTT.

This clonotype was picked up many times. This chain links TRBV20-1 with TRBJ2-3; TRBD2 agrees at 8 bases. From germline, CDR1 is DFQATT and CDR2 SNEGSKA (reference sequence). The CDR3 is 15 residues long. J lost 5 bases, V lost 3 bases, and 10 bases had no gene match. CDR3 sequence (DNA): TGCAGTGCTAGTCGTAGCGGGGCTAGGATAGATACGCAGTATTTT. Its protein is CSASRSGARIDTQYF.

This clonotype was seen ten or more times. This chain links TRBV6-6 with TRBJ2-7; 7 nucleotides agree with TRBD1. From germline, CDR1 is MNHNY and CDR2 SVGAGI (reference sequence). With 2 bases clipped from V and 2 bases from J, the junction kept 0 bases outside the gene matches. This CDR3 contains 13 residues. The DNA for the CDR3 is TGTGCCAGCAGTTACGACAGGGCCTACGAGCAGTACTTC. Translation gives CASSYDRAYEQYF.

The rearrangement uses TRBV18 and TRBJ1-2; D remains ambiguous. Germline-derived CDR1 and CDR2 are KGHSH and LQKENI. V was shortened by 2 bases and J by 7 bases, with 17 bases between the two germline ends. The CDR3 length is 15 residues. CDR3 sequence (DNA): TGTGCCAGCTCACCAACTACCGACCCGGGAGGTGGCTACACCTTC. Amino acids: CASSPTTDPGGGYTF.

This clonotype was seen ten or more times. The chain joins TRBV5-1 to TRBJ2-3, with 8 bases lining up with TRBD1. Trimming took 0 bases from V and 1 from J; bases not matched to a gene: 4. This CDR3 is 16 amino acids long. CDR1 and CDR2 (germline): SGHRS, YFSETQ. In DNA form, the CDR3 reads TGCGCCAGCAGCTTGGCGGTGACAGGGGGCACAGATACGCAGTATTTT. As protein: CASSLAVTGGTDTQYF.

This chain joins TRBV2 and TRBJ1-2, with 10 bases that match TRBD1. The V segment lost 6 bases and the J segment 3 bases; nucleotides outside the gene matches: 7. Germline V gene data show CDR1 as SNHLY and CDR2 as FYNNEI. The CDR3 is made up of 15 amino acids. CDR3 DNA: TGTGCCAGCAGCCGTCCCGGGACAGGGGACTATGGCTACACCTTC. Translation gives CASSRPGTGDYGYTF.

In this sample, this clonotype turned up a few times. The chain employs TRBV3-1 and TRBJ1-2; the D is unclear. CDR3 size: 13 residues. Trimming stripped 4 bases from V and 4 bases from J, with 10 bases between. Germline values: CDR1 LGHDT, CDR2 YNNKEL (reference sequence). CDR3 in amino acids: CASSPGRIYGYTF. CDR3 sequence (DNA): TGTGCCAGCAGCCCAGGACGGATCTATGGCTACACCTTC. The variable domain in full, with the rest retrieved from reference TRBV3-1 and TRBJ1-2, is DTAVSQTPKYLVTQMGNDKSIKCEQNLGHDTMYWYKQDSKKFLKIMFSYNNKELIINETVPNRFSPKSPDKAHLNLHINSLELGDSAVYFCASSPGRIYGYTFGSGTRLTVV.

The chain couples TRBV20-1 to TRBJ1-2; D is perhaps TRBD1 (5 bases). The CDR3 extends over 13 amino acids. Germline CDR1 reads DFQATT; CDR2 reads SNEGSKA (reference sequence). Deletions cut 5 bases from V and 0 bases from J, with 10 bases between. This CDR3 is CSAPGLANYGYTF. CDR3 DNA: TGCAGTGCTCCAGGGCTCGCTAACTATGGCTACACCTTC.

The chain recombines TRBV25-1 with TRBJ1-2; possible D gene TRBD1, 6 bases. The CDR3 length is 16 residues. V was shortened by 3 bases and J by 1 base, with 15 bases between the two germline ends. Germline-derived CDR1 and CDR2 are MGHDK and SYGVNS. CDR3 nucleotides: TGTGCCAGCAGTGACTTGAACGCAGGGGATAACTATGGCTACACCTTC. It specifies CASSDLNAGDNYGYTF.

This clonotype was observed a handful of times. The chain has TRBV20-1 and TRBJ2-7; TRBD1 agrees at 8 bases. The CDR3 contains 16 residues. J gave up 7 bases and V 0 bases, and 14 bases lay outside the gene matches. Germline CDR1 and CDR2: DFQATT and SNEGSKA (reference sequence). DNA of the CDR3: TGCAGTGCTAGAGATCCCTCCCGGGACAGGCCATTTGAGCAGTACTTC. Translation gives CSARDPSRDRPFEQYF.

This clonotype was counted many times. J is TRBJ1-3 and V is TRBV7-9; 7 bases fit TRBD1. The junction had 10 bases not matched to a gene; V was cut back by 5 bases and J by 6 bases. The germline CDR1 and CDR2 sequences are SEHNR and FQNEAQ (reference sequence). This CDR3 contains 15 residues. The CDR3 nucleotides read TGTGCCAGCAGCCCAAACCTCGACAGGGCAAACACCATATATTTT. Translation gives CASSPNLDRANTIYF.

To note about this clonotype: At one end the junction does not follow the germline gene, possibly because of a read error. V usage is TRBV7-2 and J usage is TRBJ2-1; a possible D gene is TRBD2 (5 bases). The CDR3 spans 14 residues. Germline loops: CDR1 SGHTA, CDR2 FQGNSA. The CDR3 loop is CGSSLSGAYNEQFF. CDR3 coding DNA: TGTGGCAGCAGCCTGTCCGGGGCCTACAATGAGCAGTTCTTC. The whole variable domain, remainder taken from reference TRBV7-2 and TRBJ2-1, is GAGVSQSPSNKVTEKGKDVELRCDPISGHTALYWYRQSLGQGLEFLIYFQGNSAPDKSGLPSDRFSAERTGGSVSTLTIQRTQQEDSAVYLCGSSLSGAYNEQFFGPGTRLTVL.

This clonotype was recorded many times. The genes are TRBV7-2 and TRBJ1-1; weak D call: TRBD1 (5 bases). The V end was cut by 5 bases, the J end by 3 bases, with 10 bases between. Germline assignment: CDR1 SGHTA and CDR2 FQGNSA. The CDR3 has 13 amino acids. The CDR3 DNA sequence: TGTGCCAGCAGCCCTCCGGGGGACACTGAAGCTTTCTTT. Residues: CASSPPGDTEAFF. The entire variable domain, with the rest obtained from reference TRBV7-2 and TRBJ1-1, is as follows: GAGVSQSPSNKVTEKGKDVELRCDPISGHTALYWYRQSLGQGLEFLIYFQGNSAPDKSGLPSDRFSAERTGGSVSTLTIQRTQQEDSAVYLCASSPPGDTEAFFGQGTRLTVV.

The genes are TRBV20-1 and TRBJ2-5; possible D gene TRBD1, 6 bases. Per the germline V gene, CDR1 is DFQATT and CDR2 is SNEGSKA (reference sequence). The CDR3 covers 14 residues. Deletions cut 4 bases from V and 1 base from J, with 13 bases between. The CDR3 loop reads CSAIRGWVQETQYF. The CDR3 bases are TGCAGTGCTATCAGGGGATGGGTCCAAGAGACCCAGTACTTC.

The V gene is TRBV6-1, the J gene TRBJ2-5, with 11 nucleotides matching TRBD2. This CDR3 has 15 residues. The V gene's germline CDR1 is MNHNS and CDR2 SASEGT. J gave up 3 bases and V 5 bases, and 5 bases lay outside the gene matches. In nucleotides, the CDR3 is TGTGCCAGCAGTCGCCCGACTAGCGGGGAAGAGACCCAGTACTTC. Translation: CASSRPTSGEETQYF.

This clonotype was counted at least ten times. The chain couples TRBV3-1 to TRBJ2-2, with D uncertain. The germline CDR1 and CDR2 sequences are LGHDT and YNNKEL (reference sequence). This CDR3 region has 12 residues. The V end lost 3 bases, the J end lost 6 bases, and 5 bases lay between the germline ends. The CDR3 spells CASSQVSGELFF. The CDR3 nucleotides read TGTGCCAGCAGCCAGGTGTCCGGGGAGCTGTTTTTT.

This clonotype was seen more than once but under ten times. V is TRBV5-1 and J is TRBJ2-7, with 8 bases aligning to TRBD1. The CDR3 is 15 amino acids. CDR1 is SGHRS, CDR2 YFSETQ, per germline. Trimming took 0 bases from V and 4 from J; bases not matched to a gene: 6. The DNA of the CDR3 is TGCGCCAGCAGCTTGGGTGGGACAGGCGGTTACGAGCAGTACTTC. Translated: CASSLGGTGGYEQYF.

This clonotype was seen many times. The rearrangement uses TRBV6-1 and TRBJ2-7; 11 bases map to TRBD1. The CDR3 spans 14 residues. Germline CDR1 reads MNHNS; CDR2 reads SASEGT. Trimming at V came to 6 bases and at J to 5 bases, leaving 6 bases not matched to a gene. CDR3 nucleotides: TGTGCCAGCAGCGCCTCGGGACAGGGGGACGAGCAGTACTTC. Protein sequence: CASSASGQGDEQYF.

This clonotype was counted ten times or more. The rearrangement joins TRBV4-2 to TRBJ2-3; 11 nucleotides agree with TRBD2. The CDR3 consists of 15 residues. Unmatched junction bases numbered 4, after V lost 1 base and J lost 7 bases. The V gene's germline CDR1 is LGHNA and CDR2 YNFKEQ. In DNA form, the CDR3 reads TGTGCCAGCAGCCAAGGTTCTAGCGGGGGGAATACGCAGTATTTT. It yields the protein CASSQGSSGGNTQYF.

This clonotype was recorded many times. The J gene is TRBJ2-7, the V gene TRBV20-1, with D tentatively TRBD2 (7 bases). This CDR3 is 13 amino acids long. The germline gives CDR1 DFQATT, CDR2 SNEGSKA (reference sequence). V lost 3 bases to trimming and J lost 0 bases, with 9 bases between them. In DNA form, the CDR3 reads TGCAGTGCTAGCGGGGGGCTCTCCTACGAGCAGTACTTC. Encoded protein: CSASGGLSYEQYF.

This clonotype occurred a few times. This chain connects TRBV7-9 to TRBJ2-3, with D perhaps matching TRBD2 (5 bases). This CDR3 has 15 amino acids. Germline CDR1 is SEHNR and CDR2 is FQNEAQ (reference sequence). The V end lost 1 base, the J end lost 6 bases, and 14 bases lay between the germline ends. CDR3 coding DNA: TGTGCCAGCAGCTTAGGAACGGGGTACGACGATACGCAGTATTTT. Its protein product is CASSLGTGYDDTQYF.

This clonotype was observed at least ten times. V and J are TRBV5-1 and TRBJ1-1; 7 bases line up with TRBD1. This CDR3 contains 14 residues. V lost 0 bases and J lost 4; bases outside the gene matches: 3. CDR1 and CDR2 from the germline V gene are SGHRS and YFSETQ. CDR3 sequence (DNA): TGCGCCAGCAGCTTGGCGCAGGGGGTCACTGAAGCTTTCTTT. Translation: CASSLAQGVTEAFF.

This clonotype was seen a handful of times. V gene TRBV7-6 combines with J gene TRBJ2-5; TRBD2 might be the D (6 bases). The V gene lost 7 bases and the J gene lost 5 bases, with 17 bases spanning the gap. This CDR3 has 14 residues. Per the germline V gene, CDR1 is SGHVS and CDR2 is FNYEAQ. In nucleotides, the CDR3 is TGTGCCAGCACCGGGTCGACTAGGTGGGAGACCCAGTACTTC. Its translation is CASTGSTRWETQYF.

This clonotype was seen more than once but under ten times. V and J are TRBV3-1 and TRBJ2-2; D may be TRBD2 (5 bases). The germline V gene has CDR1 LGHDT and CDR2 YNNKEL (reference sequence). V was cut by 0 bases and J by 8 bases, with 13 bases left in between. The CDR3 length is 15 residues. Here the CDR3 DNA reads TGTGCCAGCAGCCAAGATGGACTCGTAGTTGGGGAGCTGTTTTTT. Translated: CASSQDGLVVGELFF.

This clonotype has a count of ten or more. The DNA of the CDR3 is TGTGCCAGCAGGCCCCCGGACATGTGGAAGCAGTACTTC. Amino acids: CASRPPDMWKQYF. V gene TRBV27 combines with J gene TRBJ2-7; D may be TRBD1 (5 bases). This CDR3 comprises 13 residues. Trimming removed 6 bases from V and 8 bases from J, with 17 bases in between. Germline assignment: CDR1 MNHEY and CDR2 SMNVEV (reference sequence).

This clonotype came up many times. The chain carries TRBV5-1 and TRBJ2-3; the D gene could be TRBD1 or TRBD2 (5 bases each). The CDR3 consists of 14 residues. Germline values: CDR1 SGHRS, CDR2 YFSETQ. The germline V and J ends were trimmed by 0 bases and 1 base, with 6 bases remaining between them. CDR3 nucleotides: TGCGCCAGCAGCTTGGGGGACGGCACAGATACGCAGTATTTT. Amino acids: CASSLGDGTDTQYF.

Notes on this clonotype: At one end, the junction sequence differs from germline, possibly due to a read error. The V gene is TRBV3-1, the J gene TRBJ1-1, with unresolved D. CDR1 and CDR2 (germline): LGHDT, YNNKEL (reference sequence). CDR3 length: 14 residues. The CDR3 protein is CASSQESRNTEAYF. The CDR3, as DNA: TGTGCCAGCAGCCAAGAATCCAGGAACACTGAAGCTTACTTT.

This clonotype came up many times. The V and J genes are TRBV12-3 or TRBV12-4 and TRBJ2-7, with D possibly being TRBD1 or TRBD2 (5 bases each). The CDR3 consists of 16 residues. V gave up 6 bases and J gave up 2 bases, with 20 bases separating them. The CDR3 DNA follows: TGTGCCAGCAGGCCACCGAGGGACGACGGCCCCTACGAGCAGTACTTC. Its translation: CASRPPRDDGPYEQYF.

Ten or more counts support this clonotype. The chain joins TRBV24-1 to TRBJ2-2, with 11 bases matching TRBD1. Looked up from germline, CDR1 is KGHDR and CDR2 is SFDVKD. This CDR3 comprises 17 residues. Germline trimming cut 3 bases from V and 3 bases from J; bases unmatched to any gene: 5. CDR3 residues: CATSDRTGGLYTGELFF. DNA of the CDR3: TGTGCCACCAGTGATCGGACAGGGGGCTTGTACACCGGGGAGCTGTTTTTT.

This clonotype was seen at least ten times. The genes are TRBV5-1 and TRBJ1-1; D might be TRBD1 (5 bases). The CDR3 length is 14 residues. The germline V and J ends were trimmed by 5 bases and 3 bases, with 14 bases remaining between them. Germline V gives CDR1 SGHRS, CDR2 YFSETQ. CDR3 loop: CASRKLQGDTEAFF. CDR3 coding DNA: TGCGCCAGCAGGAAACTGCAGGGAGACACTGAAGCTTTCTTT.